What follows is one TCR beta chain and its context. Its matching antigen is unknown. The sample originates from a study of T cell responses to AZD1222 COVID-19 vaccine. Study-level findings and limits: The donors showed a predominance of white British ancestry and of females, with possible underestimation of clonal diversity. Baseline testing showed seropositivity in only six AZD1222 recipients. Compared with day 0, the breadth and depth of the Spike-specific TCR repertoire rose significantly after two doses of AZD1222.

V dropped 4 bases and J dropped 1; count of bases not matched to a gene: 23. The CDR3 runs to 24 residues. Germline lookup yields CDR1 LGHDT and CDR2 YNNKEL (reference sequence). The protocol was immunoSEQ multiplex PCR, while the TCRdb copy is restricted to in-frame clones and leaves out a portion. The profile shows roughly 100,000 clones, approximately 86% of them singletons. The specimen was peripheral blood, collected on day 0 of AZD1222 vaccination. The sequence came from an adult in good health. The rearrangement joins TRBV3-1 (or the pseudogene TRBV3-2) to TRBJ2-2, with TRBD2 identical over 14 bases. Here the CDR3 DNA reads TGTGCCAGCAGCCGATTGGGACTAGCGGGAGAAGAATCGACGCTGCCCAAGAACACCGGGGAGCTGTTTTTT. Translated, it gives CASSRLGLAGEESTLPKNTGELFF.